These 6 T cell receptor beta chains came from one sample sequenced in a study of shared clonotypes between healthy human individuals. Terminally differentiated effector memory CD45RA+ cells were excluded from the naive CD8 cells, which were CD45RO-negative and positively selected for CCR7. Profiling relied on immunoSEQ multiplex PCR, and the TCRdb table lists in-frame clones only, not all of them. The sample records millions of clones, approximately 94% being singletons. Material for sequencing was naive CD8+ T cells sorted from blood. The source of these receptors is a man aged 18-30 years in good health.

J is TRBJ1-2 and V is TRBV27, with a weak D call TRBD1 (6 bases). Trimming left V 3 bases short and J 8 bases short, with 28 bases between. CDR3 size: 18 residues. CDR1 is MNHEY and CDR2 is SMNVEV in the germline V gene (reference sequence). The CDR3 coding sequence is TGTGCCAGCAGTTTTCTCGCCCCCGTCGGAGGGGGTCGGCAAGGCTACACCTTC. It specifies CASSFLAPVGGGRQGYTF.

The chain carries TRBV30 and TRBJ2-7; D not resolved. Germline CDR1 and CDR2: GTSNPN and SVGIG (reference sequence). The CDR3 totals 14 residues. V was cut by 4 bases and J by 3 bases, with 16 bases left in between. For the CDR3, the DNA is TGTGCCTGGAAGGGCGACGGCCCTCACTACGAGCAGTACTTC. Its protein is CAWKGDGPHYEQYF.

As concerns this clone: The sample holds other DNA sequences that translate to the same CDR3. The chain is built from TRBV19 and TRBJ1-5; D uncertain. Germline-derived CDR1 and CDR2 are LNHDA and SQIVND (reference sequence). CDR3 size: 15 residues. The V end lost 2 bases, the J end lost 0 bases, and 8 bases lay between the germline ends. CDR3 coding DNA: TGTGCCAGTAGTATAACGTCCTATAGCAATCAGCCCCAGCATTTT. Protein sequence: CASSITSYSNQPQHF.

The rearrangement uses TRBV6-6 and TRBJ2-3; 11 positions match TRBD2. CDR3 length: 16 amino acids. J lost 6 bases, V lost 2 bases, and 7 bases had no gene match. Germline CDR1 reads MNHNY; CDR2 reads SVGAGI (reference sequence). The CDR3: CASSYTGLAGSDTQYF. The CDR3, as DNA: TGTGCCAGCAGTTACACAGGACTAGCGGGTTCGGATACGCAGTATTTT.

The J gene is TRBJ2-3, the V gene TRBV30; 8 bases are a match to TRBD1. Germline V gene sequence: CDR1 GTSNPN, CDR2 SVGIG (reference sequence). The CDR3 length is 14 residues. Trimming at V came to 5 bases and at J to 1 base, leaving 5 bases not matched to a gene. The CDR3, as DNA: TGTGCCTGGGCCAGGGGGCCTCGCACAGATACGCAGTATTTT. Protein: CAWARGPRTDTQYF. Based on the CDR3 plus reference TRBV30 and TRBJ2-3, the full variable domain is SQTIHQWPATLVQPVGSPLSLECTVEGTSNPNLYWYRQAAGRGLQLLFYSVGIGQISSEVPQNLSASRPQDRQFILSSKKLLLSDSGFYLCAWARGPRTDTQYFGPGTRLTVL.

The chain combines TRBV6-5 with TRBJ2-7; possibly TRBD1 or TRBD2 for D (5 bases each). The CDR3 extends over 15 amino acids. V was pared by 2 bases and J by 5 bases, with 16 bases between. The germline V gene has CDR1 MNHEY and CDR2 SVGAGI. The CDR3 nucleotides read TGTGCCAGCAGTTACGGGGGAGAGGGAACGAACGAGCAGTACTTC. Translation gives CASSYGGEGTNEQYF.